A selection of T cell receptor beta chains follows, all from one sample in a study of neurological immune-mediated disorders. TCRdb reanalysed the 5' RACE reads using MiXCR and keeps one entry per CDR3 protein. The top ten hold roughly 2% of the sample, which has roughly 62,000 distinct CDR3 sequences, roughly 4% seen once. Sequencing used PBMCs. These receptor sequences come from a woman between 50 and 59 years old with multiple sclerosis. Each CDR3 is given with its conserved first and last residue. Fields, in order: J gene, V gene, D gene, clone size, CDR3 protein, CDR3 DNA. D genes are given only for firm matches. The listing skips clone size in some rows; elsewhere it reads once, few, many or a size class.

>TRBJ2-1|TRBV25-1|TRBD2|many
CASSERPEAGADNEQFF
TGTGCCAGCAGTGAACGTCCTGAAGCGGGAGCCGACAATGAGCAGTTCTTC
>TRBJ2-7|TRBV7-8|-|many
CASSVGGGAYEQYF
TGTGCCAGCAGTGTAGGGGGCGGGGCCTACGAGCAGTACTTC
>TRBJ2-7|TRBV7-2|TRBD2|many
CASSTGLAGGGQYF
TGTGCCAGCAGCACGGGACTAGCGGGAGGAGGGCAGTACTTC
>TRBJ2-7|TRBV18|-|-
CASSPGNTEQYF
TGTGCCAGCTCACCAGGCAACACGGAGCAGTACTTC
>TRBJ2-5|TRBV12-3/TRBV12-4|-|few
CASSLLGLGVETQYF
TGTGCCAGCAGTTTATTAGGGCTTGGGGTGGAGACCCAGTACTTC
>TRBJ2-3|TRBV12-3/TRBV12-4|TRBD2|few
CASSPTGGRADTQYF
TGTGCCAGCAGTCCAACGGGAGGACGAGCAGATACGCAGTATTTT
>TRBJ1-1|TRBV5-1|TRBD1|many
CASSFGQGKAFF
TGCGCCAGCAGCTTTGGACAGGGAAAAGCTTTCTTT
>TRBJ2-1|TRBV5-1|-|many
CASSLVQPELSNEQFF
TGCGCCAGCAGCTTGGTGCAGCCCGAACTTAGCAATGAGCAGTTCTTC
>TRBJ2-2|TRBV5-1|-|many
CASSRGIGTGELFF
TGCGCCAGCAGCCGCGGGATCGGGACCGGGGAGCTGTTTTTT
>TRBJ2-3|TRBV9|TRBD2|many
CASSVAGTTTTDTQYF
TGTGCCAGCAGCGTAGCTGGGACTACCACCACAGATACGCAGTATTTT
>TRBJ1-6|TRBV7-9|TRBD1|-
CASSSGTGGNSPLNF
TGTGCCAGCAGCTCCGGGACAGGGGGTAATTCACCCCTCAACTTT
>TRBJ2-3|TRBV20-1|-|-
CSARHSLSDTQYF
TGCAGTGCTAGACACAGTTTGTCAGATACGCAGTATTTT
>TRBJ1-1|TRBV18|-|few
CASSPRVGKGNTEAFF
TGTGCCAGCTCACCACGAGTGGGAAAGGGAAACACTGAAGCTTTCTTT
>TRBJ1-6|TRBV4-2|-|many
CASSQVGSGDNSPLHF
TGTGCCAGCAGCCAAGTGGGCTCAGGGGATAATTCACCCCTCCACTTT
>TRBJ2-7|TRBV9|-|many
CASSQPRERHEQYF
TGTGCCAGCAGCCAACCCCGGGAACGCCACGAGCAGTACTTC
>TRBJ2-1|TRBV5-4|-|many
CASSPDAWGNEQFF
TGTGCCAGCAGCCCGGACGCCTGGGGCAATGAGCAGTTCTTC
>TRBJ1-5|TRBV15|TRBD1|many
CATSVQQGDQPQHF
TGTGCCACCAGCGTACAACAGGGGGATCAGCCCCAGCATTTT
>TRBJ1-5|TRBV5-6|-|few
CASSLGEQPQNF
TGTGCCAGCAGCTTGGGGGAGCAGCCCCAGAATTTT
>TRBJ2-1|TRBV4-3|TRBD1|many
CASSHGWTGGYNEQFF
TGCGCCAGCAGCCATGGCTGGACAGGGGGTTACAATGAGCAGTTCTTC
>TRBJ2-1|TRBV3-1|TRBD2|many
CASSEGLVIGNEQFF
TGTGCCAGCAGCGAGGGACTAGTGATCGGCAATGAGCAGTTCTTC
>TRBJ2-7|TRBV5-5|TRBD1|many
CASSTGGSSSYEQYF
TGTGCCAGCAGTACAGGGGGGAGTAGCTCCTACGAGCAGTACTTC
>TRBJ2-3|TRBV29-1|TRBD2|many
CSVTSSGNYADTQYF
TGCAGCGTTACCTCTAGCGGGAATTACGCAGATACGCAGTATTTT
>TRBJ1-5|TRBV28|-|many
CASSLAAGNQPQHF
TGTGCCAGCAGTTTGGCAGCAGGCAATCAGCCCCAGCATTTT
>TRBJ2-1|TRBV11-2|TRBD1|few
CASSQDRGGDEQFF
TGTGCCAGCAGCCAGGACAGGGGTGGGGATGAGCAGTTCTTC
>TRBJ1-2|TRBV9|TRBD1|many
CASTDRAANYGYTF
TGTGCCAGCACAGACAGGGCAGCTAACTATGGCTACACCTTC
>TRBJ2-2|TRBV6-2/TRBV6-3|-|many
CASSYHSTGELFF
TGTGCCAGCAGTTACCACAGCACCGGGGAGCTGTTTTTT
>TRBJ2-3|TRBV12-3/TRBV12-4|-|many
CASTPDLTLDTQYF
TGTGCCAGCACCCCGGACCTGACCTTGGATACGCAGTATTTT
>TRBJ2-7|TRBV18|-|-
CASSPYQGPPPYEQYF
TGTGCCAGCTCACCATATCAGGGGCCTCCACCCTACGAGCAGTACTTC
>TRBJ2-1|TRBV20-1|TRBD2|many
CSALISGKGRNEQFF
TGCAGTGCCCTAATTAGCGGGAAAGGTAGGAATGAGCAGTTCTTC
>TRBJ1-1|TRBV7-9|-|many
CASSFGEFTEAFF
TGTGCCAGCAGCTTCGGGGAATTCACTGAAGCTTTCTTT
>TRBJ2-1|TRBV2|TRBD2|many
CASSKREGLYNEQFF
TGTGCCAGCAGCAAGCGGGAGGGCCTCTACAATGAGCAGTTCTTC
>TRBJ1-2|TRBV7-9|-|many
CASSLGTYGYTF
TGTGCCAGCAGCCTAGGGACTTATGGCTACACCTTC
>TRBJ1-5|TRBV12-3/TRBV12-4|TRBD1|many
CASSLGGQGSQPQHF
TGTGCCAGCAGTTTGGGGGGACAGGGGAGTCAGCCCCAGCATTTT
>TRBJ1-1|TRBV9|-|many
CASSVAPQKNTEAFF
TGTGCCAGCAGCGTAGCGCCCCAGAAGAACACTGAAGCTTTCTTT
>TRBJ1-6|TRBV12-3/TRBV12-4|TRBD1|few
CASRQGWSSPLHF
TGTGCCAGCAGACAGGGGTGGAGTTCACCCCTCCACTTT
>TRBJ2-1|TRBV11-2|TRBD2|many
CASATSGTHEQFF
TGTGCCAGCGCTACTAGCGGGACCCATGAGCAGTTCTTC
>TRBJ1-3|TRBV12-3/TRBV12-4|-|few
CASSFGVIGNTIYF
TGTGCCAGCAGTTTCGGGGTGATAGGAAACACCATATATTTT
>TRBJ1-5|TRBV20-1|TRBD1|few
CSAQGQADNQPQHF
TGCAGTGCTCAAGGACAGGCCGACAATCAGCCCCAGCATTTT
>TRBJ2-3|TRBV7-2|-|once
CASRILGDTQYF
TGTGCCAGCAGGATACTAGGGGATACGCAGTATTTT
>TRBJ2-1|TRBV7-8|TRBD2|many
CASSLEGLAGTNEQFF
TGTGCCAGCAGCTTAGAGGGACTAGCGGGAACCAATGAGCAGTTCTTC
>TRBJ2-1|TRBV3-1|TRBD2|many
CASSREGGRSYNEQFF
TGTGCCAGCAGCCGGGAAGGCGGGAGGAGTTATAATGAGCAGTTCTTC
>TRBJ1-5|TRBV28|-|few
CASSKTGNSNQPQNF
TGTGCCAGCAGCAAGACGGGGAATAGCAATCAGCCCCAGAATTTT
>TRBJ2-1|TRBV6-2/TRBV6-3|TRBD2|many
CASSWVAGTSNNEQFF
TGTGCCAGCAGTTGGGTCGCCGGGACTAGCAACAATGAGCAGTTCTTC